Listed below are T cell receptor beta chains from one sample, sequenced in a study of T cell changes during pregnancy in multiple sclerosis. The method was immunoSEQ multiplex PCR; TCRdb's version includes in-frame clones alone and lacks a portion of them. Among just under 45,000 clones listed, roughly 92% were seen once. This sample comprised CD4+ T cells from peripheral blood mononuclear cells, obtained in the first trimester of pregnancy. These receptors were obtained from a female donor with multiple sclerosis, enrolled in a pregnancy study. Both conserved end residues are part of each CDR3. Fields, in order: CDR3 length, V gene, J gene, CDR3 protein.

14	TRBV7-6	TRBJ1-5	CASSLGGWDQPQHF
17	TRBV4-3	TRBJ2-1	CASSRTSGRAHFNEQFF
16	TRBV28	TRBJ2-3	CASRPGTSGSVDTQYF
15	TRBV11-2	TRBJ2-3	CASSGRLSSTDTQYF
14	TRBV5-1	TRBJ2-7	CASSLGGGPYEQYF
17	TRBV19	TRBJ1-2	CASSPGGYGTGAYGYTF
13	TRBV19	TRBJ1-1	CASSIRTGTEAFF
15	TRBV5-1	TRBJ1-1	CASNTDRPGGTEAFF
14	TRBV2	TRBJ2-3	CASKSFGVLQGGGF
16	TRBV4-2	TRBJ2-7	CASSQEKGGRGGEQYF
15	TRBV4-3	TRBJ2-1	CASSQDLGRAEEQFF
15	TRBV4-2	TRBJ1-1	CASSQDRQVGTEAFF
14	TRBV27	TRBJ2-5	CASSLRGPQETQYF
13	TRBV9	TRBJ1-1	CASSVTSLGQAFF
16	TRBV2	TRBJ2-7	CASSANFRTGANEQYF
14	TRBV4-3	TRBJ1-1	CASRGQGPNTEAFF
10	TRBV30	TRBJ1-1	CAWRQAEAFF
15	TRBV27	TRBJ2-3	CASSSFLRGTDTQYF
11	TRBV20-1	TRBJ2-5	CSAPAVETQYF
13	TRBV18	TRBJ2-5	CASSQDRVGTQYF
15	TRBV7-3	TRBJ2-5	CASSLGGGLGETQYF
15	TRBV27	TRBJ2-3	CASNMGGSFRGTQYF
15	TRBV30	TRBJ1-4	CAWDPGTPDGGRLFF
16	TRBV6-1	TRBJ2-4	CASSGRGEIAKNIQYF
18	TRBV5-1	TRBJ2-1	CASTELGGGLSSYNEQFF
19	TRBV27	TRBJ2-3	CASSLWVFGTSGFPDTQYF
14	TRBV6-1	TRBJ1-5	CASTAAGGSQPQHF
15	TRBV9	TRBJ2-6	CASSLQGSGANVLTF
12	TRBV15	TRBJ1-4	CAAQTPPGRLFF
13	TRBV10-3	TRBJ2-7	CAIGFSERYEQYF
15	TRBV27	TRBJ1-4	CASSPGWSGNEKLFF
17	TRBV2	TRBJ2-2	CASKGNGGGWNTGELFF
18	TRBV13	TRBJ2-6	CASSLVAGKTSGANVLTF
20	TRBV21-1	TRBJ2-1	CASSKGPGTSGRCSYNEQFF
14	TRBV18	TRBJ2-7	CASSTRQGTYEQYF
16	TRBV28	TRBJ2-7	CASTGLAGGPLYEQYF
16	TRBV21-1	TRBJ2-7	CASRIFRDSSSYEQYF
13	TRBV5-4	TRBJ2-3	CASSFEDTDTQYF
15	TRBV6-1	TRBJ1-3	CASSEAGAGGYTIYF
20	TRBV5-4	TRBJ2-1	CASSHRAGTRGQSSYNEQFF
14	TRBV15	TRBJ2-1	CATNGGVGYNEQFF
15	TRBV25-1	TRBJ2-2	CASSEQDPSNGELFF
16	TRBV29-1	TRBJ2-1	CSVVGGGVSSYNEQFF
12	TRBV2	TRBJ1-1	CASTRDNTEAFF
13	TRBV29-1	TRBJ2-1	CSALLAGASEQFF
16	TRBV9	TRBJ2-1	CASSASGTSGSNEQFF
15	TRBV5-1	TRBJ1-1	CASRDRGRGDTEAFF
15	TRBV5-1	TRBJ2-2	CASSPIAGATGELFF
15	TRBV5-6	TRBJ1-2	CASSLTDRLYYGYTF
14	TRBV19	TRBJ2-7	CASSKLTRSYEQYF
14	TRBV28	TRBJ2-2	CASSTPRGSGELFF